This T cell receptor (beta chain) was recorded in a study of CD8+ T cells in alopecia areata listed by TCRdb under 2018. With respect to the entire study: The treated patients took part in an open-label pilot trial in which moderate-to-severe alopecia areata was treated with oral tofacitinib at 5 to 10 mg twice daily. Patients received tofacitinib for 6 to 18 months and were then followed off drug for 6 months to check for delayed response and recurrence. immunoSEQ multiplex PCR using 35 Vbeta forward primers and 13 Jbeta reverse primers was used to amplify TCRbeta CDR3 regions. Scalp clonality was compared across normal scalp (n=4), patchy alopecia areata scalp (n=8), and alopecia totalis/universalis scalp (n=8). RNA was extracted with the PAXgene miRNA kit for fixed scalp, the miRNeasy kit for PBMCs, and the RNeasy kit for mouse skin. In humans, TCRbeta sequencing was performed on scalp tissue and on sorted CD4+ and CD8+ peripheral blood T cells from healthy controls and from patients with patchy or totalis/universalis alopecia areata. For the treated patients, the SALT score, which quantifies what percentage of scalp surface area is affected, served as the measure of disease severity. Tofacitinib-treated patients had biopsies at baseline and at 4 and 24 weeks of treatment, with a later scalp biopsy in several patients. The study used high-throughput TCRbeta sequencing to examine T cell clonal expansion in alopecia areata, in both the C3H/HeJ mouse model and human patients.

Findings and caveats that apply to the study as a whole: Scalp clonality and the number of expanded CD8+ clones among the top 100 scalp clones were significantly decreased by tofacitinib. Because the treated cohort was small and included a single nonresponder, larger studies are needed to assess links between baseline CD8+ expansion and response. Compared with mice, TCR sequences shared between patients were less clear, possibly partly because of HLA diversity across the patient population. Lesional scalp, especially in alopecia totalis/universalis, showed higher clonality and more expanded CD8+ clones than normal scalp, suggesting antigenic drive. Many expanded lesional clones persisted in scalp and blood during tofacitinib treatment, which may partly explain relapse after stopping treatment. Scalp TCR repertoire analysis is complicated because resident alphabeta T cells in normal human skin are also sequenced, whereas mouse skin is dominated by gammadelta T cells.

Interpreted using the paper, the time point label stands for: about four weeks on oral tofacitinib. The sample's treatment or condition label is to be understood as: oral pan-JAK inhibitor, 5-10 mg twice daily. From alopecia areata patients, peripheral blood was collected along with lesional scalp punch biopsies. PBMCs were isolated by density centrifugation and stained for CD3, CD4 and CD8, and CD4+ and CD8+ T cells were sorted on a FACSAria. The method behind the library was the immunoSEQ multiplex PCR assay. To provide template for TCR sequencing, every sample had RNA extracted and reverse transcribed into cDNA. First-strand cDNA was synthesized using SuperScript III with a 2:1 mix of oligo-dT and random hexamers. A synthetic immune receptor repertoire was used to measure amplification bias, and any remaining bias was corrected computationally. In the authors' own workflow: Raw reads were preprocessed to remove errors, and CDR3 was defined according to IMGT conventions as the region from the conserved cysteine to phenylalanine. To get clonality, Shannon entropy was normalized by log2 of the number of productive unique TCRs and the result was subtracted from 1. CD4 or CD8 identity of scalp clones was inferred by cross-referencing scalp TCRbeta sequences with sorted blood CD4 and CD8 repertoires. This immuneACCESS table, as held by TCRdb, lists in-frame sequences with V and J called but not all clones. Of the missing ones, under half trace to an unresolved V gene in checked studies; the others have no known cause. V and J calls and clone size are given by that table; D and trimming were obtained from the DNA. The sample includes about 190,000 clones, with about three fifths observed a single time. Around 4% of the sample is taken by the ten largest.

The V and J ends are trimmed by 5 bases and 0 bases, leaving 10 bases between them. The CDR3, from cysteine to phenylalanine, totals 15 residues. Of all the DNA, just the CDR3 is kept, 45 bases in frame from base 1. From the germline V gene, CDR1 is SGHVS and CDR2 is FNYEAQ. Of note for this clone: The clone's antigen remains unknown. Base qualities were left out, and no much larger clone turns up one base away.

The chain is encoded by TRBV7-6 joined to TRBJ1-4, with the D gene uncertain. This TCR was sampled from a human donor with alopecia areata. Sequencing used CD4+ T cells sorted from blood, obtained at week 4, from a patient treated with tofacitinib. The nucleotide sequence is given as TGTGCCAGCAGCCCCCCCGGGGCAACTAATGAAAAACTGTTTTTT. This gives the protein CASSPPGATNEKLFF.